What follows is one T cell receptor (beta chain) and its context. The antigen remains unidentified. TCRdb's table, derived via immunoSEQ multiplex PCR, lists solely in-frame clones and lacks some. This sample has 20,000 to 25,000 clones, with around 90% found just once. Trimming removed 5 bases at V and 0 bases at J, with 13 bases between. Germline CDR1 is SGHAT and CDR2 is FQNNGV. The CDR3 is 16 amino acids. This sample stems from a study of T cells in localized non-small cell lung cancer. Study results and limitations: Detection in adjacent lung was observed for a median 57 of the top 100 tumor clones. Adjacent uninvolved lung tissue had the highest T cell clonality, exceeding tumor.

The receptor comes from a male donor at least 60 years old with stage I squamous cell lung carcinoma. Sequencing used peripheral blood, obtained before any cancer treatment. The chain has TRBV11-2 and TRBJ1-4; D might be TRBD1 (6 bases). The CDR3 loop is CASSPQGRATNEKLFF. For the CDR3, the DNA is TGTGCCAGCAGCCCCCAGGGGAGGGCAACTAATGAAAAACTGTTTTTT. The whole variable domain, filled in from reference TRBV11-2 and TRBJ1-4, reads EAGVAQSPRYKIIEKRQSVAFWCNPISGHATLYWYQQILGQGPKLLIQFQNNGVVDDSQLPKDRFSAERLKGVDSTLKIQPAKLEDSAVYLCASSPQGRATNEKLFFGSGTQLSVL.